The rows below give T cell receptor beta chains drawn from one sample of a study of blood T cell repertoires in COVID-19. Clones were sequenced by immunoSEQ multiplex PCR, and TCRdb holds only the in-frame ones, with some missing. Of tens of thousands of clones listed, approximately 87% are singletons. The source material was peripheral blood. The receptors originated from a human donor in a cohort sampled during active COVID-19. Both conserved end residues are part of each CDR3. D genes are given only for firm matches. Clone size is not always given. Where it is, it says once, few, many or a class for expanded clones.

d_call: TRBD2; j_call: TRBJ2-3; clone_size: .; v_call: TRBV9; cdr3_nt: TGTGCCAGCTCTCGCTTCCGGGGGCGGGAGGCGGTAGATACGCAGTATTTT; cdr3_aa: CASSRFRGREAVDTQYF
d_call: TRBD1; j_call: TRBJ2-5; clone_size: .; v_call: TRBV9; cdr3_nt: TGTGCCAGCAGCCCCCGGGACAGCCAAGAGACCCAGTACTTC; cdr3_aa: CASSPRDSQETQYF
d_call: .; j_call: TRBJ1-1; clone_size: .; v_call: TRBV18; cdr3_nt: TGTGCCAGCTCACCACTGAACGCCGCAGGGAGGATGAACACTGAAGCTTTCTTT; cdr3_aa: CASSPLNAAGRMNTEAFF
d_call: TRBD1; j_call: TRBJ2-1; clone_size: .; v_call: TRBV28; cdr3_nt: TGTGCCAGCTCCCCCCTGGGACAGGGTAACAATGAGCAGTTCTTC; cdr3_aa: CASSPLGQGNNEQFF
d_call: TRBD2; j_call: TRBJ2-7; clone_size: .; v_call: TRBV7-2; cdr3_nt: TGTGCCAGCAGCCCACGACTAGCGGGAGAAATTTCGAGCGAGCAGTACTTC; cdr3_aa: CASSPRLAGEISSEQYF
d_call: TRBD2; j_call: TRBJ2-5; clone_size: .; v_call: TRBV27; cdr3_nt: TGTGCCAGCAGTCCGACTAGCGGGAGGGAGGAGACCCAGTACTTC; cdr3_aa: CASSPTSGREETQYF
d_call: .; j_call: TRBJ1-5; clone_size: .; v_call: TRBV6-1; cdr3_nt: TGTGCCAGCAGTGAAGCGGCGGCGGCGCCGTGGCCCCAGCATTTT; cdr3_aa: CASSEAAAAPWPQHF
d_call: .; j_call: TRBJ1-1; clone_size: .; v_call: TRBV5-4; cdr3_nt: TGTGCCAGCAGCTTGCTCCCTTATGAAGCTTTCTTT; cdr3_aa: CASSLLPYEAFF
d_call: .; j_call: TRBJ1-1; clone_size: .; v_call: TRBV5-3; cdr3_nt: TGTGCCAGAAGCCGAGATTGTACTGAAGCTTTCTTT; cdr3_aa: CARSRDCTEAFF
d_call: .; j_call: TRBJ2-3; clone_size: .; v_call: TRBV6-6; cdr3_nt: TGTGCCAGCAGTCCCTTGATTAGCAGCCTGAGGACAGATACGCAGTATTTT; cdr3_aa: CASSPLISSLRTDTQYF
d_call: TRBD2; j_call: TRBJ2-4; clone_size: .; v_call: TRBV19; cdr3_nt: TGTGCCAGTAGTATAGAGACTAGCGGGAGTCGGATAAACATTCAGTACTTC; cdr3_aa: CASSIETSGSRINIQYF
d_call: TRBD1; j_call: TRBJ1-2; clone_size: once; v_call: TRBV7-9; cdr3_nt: TGTGCCAGCAGCCCCGGGACAGCCAAAAATCTTCCCGGCTACACCTTC; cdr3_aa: CASSPGTAKNLPGYTF
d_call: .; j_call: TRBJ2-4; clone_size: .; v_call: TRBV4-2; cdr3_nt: TGTGCCAGCAGCCAAGGAGGATCGGGAACCTTAGCCAAAAACATTCAGTACTTC; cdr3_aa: CASSQGGSGTLAKNIQYF
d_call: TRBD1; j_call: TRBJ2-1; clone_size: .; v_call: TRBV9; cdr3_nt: TGTGCCAGCAGCGTAGGGGACAGGGACTACAATGAGCAGTTCTTC; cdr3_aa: CASSVGDRDYNEQFF
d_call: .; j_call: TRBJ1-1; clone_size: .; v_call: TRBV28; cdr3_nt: TGTGCCAGCACCATTGACAGTTTGGCCACTGAAGCTTTCTTT; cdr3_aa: CASTIDSLATEAFF
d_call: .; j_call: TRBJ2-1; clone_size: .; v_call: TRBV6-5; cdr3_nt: TGTGCCAGCAGATATTCGGACAGACGGTTTCAGTTCTTC; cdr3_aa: CASRYSDRRFQFF
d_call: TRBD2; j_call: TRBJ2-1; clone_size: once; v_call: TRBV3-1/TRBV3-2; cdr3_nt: TGTGCCAGCAGCCAAGATCTAGCGGGAGTTAGGGAGCAGTTCTTC; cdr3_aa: CASSQDLAGVREQFF
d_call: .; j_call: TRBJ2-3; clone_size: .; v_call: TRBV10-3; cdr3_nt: TGTGCCATCAGTGAGTCGACGGGGATAGGCACAGATACGCAGTATTTT; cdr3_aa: CAISESTGIGTDTQYF
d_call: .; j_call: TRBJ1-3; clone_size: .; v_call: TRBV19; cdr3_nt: TGTGCCAGTAGTATTGGACATCCTGGAAACACCATATATTTT; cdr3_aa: CASSIGHPGNTIYF
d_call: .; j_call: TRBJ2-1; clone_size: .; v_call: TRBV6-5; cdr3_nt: TGTGCCAGCATCCGGGGGATTCCCTACAATGAGCAGTTCTTC; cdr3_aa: CASIRGIPYNEQFF
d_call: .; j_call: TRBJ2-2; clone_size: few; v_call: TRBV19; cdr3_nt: TGTGCCAGTAAACCCCCAGGGCAGCCCACCGGGGAGCTGTTTTTT; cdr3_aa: CASKPPGQPTGELFF
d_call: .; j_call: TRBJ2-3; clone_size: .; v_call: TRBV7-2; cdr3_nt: TGTGCCAGCAGCCGAAAGGGGTACGATACGCAGTATTTT; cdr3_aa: CASSRKGYDTQYF
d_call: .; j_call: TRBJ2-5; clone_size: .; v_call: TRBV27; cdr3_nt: TGTGCCAGCAGTTTTAGTGACTCAAGGGGAGAGACCCAGTACTTC; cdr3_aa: CASSFSDSRGETQYF
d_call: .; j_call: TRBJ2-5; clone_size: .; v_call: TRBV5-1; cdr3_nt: TGCGCCAGCAGCTTTACCAGGGGATCAGAGACCCAGTACTTC; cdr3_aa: CASSFTRGSETQYF
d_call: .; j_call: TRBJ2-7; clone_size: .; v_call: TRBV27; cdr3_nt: TGTGCCAGCAGTCCCATGGAGGCGGGCGAGCAGTACTTC; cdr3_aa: CASSPMEAGEQYF
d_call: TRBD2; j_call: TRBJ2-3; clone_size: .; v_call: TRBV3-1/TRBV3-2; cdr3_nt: TGTGCCAGCAGCCAAGGGGCTAGCGGGTCAGATACGCAGTATTTT; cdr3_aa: CASSQGASGSDTQYF
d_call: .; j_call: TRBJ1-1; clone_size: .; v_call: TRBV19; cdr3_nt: TGTGCCAGTAGTGTCTGGACAGCCCGGGGAAGGAACACTGAAGCTTTCTTT; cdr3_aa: CASSVWTARGRNTEAFF
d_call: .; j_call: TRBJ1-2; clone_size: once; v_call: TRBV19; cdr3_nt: TGTGCCAGTAGTATAGGGGCAGATGGCTACACCTTC; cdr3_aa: CASSIGADGYTF
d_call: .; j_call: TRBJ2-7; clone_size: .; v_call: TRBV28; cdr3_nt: TGTGCCAGCAGTTTGCGCTACGAGCAGTACTTC; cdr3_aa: CASSLRYEQYF
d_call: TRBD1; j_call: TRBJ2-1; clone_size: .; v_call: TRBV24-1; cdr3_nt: TGTGCCACCAGTGATCCGGGACAGAAATACAATGAGCAGTTCTTC; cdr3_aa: CATSDPGQKYNEQFF
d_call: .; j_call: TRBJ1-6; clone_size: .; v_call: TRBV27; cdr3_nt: TGTGCCAGCACCCCGGCGGGGAGGACCAATTCACCCCTCCACTTT; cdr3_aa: CASTPAGRTNSPLHF
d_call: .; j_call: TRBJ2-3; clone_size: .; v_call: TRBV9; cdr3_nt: TGTGCCAGCAGCGTAACGGGAAATCGAGGAAGCACAGATACGCAGTATTTT; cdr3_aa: CASSVTGNRGSTDTQYF
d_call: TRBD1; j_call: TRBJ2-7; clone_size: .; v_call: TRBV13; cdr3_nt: TGTGCCAGCAGCTCTGGACAGGGATGGCCAAACGAGCAGTACTTC; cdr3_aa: CASSSGQGWPNEQYF
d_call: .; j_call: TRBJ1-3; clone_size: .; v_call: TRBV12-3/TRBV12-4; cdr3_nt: TGTGCCAGCACTCTCCGGAGCGGAAACACCATATATTTT; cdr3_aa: CASTLRSGNTIYF
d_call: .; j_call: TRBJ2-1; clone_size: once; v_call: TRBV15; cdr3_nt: TGTGCCACCAGCAGAGGTAGCGTAAGCTCCTACAATGAGCAGTTCTTC; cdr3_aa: CATSRGSVSSYNEQFF
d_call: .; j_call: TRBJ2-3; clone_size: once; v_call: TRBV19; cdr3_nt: TGTGCCAGTAGTATCGGGTACGGCCGCCGGGTGCAGTATTTT; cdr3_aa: CASSIGYGRRVQYF
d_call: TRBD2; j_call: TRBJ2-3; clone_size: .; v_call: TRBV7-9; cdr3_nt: TGTGCCAGCAGCTCCCCCATTTCAGCGGGAGGAACAGATACGCAGTATTTT; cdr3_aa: CASSSPISAGGTDTQYF
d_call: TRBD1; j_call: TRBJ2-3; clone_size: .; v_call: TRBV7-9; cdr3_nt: TGTGCCAGCAGCTTTAATGCGGACAGGATGCCAGATACGCAGTATTTT; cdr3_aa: CASSFNADRMPDTQYF
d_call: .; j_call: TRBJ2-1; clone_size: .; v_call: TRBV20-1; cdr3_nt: TGCAGTGCTAGACTTAATGAGCAGTTCTTC; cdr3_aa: CSARLNEQFF
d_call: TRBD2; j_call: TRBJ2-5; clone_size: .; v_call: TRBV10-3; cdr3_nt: TGTGCCATCAGGAACGTAGCGGGAAAGGTGGAGACCCAGTACTTC; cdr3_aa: CAIRNVAGKVETQYF
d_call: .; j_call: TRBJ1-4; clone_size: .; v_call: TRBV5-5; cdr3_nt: TGTGCCAGCAGCCAACGACAGATTAATGAAAAACTGTTTTTT; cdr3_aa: CASSQRQINEKLFF
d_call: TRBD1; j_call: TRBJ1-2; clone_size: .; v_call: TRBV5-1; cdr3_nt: TGCGCCAGCAGCTTGGCCCCAACAGGGGGCATGTATGGCTACACCTTC; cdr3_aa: CASSLAPTGGMYGYTF
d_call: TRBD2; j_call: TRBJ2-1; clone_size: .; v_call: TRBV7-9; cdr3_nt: TGTGCCAGCAGCTTAAGCGGGAGGGCCCCTATGGGGCAGTTCTTC; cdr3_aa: CASSLSGRAPMGQFF
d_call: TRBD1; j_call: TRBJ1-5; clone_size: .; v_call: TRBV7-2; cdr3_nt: TGTGCCAGCAGCTTTTGGGACAGGGGTCAGCCCCAGCATTTT; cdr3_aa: CASSFWDRGQPQHF
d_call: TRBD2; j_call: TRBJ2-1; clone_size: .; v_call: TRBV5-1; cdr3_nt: TGCGCCAGCAGCCCGGGGACTAGCGGATCCCACAATGAGCAGTTCTTC; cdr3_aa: CASSPGTSGSHNEQFF
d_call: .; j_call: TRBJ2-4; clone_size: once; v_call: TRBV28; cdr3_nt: TGTGCCAGCAGTCTCCAGGATACTCGAAACATTCAGTACTTC; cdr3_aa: CASSLQDTRNIQYF
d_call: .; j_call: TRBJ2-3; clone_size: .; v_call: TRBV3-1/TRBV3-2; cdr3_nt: TGTGCCAGCAGCCAAGGAAGAAGCGCAGATACGCAGTATTTT; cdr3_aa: CASSQGRSADTQYF
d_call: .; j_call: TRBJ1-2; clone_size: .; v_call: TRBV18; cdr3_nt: TGTGCCAGCTCTTTCGGGGGGGCCGACTATGGCTACACCTTC; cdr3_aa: CASSFGGADYGYTF
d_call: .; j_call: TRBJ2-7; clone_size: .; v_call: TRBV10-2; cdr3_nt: TGCGCCAGCAGTGAGGGGCTAGCAGAGCAGTACTTC; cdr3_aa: CASSEGLAEQYF
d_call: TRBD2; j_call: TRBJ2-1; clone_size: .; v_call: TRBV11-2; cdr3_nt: TGTGCCAGCAGCTTGGTGGGGACTAGCGGGACCAATGAGCAGTTCTTC; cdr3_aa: CASSLVGTSGTNEQFF
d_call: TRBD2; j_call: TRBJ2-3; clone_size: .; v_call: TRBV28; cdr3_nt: TGTGCCAGCAGTACCCTACGCGGGAGGGTTTCAGATACGCAGTATTTT; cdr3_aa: CASSTLRGRVSDTQYF
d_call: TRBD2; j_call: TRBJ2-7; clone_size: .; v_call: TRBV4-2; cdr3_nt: TGTGCCAGCAGATTTCTTAGCGGGACCTACGAGCAGTACTTC; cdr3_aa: CASRFLSGTYEQYF
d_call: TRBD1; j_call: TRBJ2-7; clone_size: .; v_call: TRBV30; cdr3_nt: TGTGCCTGGAGTGGGTTCGGACAGGGAAATAATCGGGGCGAGCAGTACTTC; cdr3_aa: CAWSGFGQGNNRGEQYF
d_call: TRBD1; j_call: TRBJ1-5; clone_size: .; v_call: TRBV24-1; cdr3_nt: TGTGCCACCAGTGAAGCAGGGGGCTCCCAGCCCCAGCATTTT; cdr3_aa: CATSEAGGSQPQHF
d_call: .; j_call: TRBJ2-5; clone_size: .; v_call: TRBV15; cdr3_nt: TGTGCCACCAGCAGAGGAGGGAGAGAGACCCAGTACTTC; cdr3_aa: CATSRGGRETQYF
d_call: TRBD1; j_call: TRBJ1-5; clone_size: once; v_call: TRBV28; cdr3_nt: TGTGCCAGCACCAAACCCCTGACAGGGACCCGTCAGCCCCAGCATTTT; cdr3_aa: CASTKPLTGTRQPQHF
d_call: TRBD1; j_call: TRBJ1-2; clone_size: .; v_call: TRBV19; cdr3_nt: TGTGCCAGTAGTAAACCCGGGACAGGGGAGTATGGCTACACCTTC; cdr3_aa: CASSKPGTGEYGYTF